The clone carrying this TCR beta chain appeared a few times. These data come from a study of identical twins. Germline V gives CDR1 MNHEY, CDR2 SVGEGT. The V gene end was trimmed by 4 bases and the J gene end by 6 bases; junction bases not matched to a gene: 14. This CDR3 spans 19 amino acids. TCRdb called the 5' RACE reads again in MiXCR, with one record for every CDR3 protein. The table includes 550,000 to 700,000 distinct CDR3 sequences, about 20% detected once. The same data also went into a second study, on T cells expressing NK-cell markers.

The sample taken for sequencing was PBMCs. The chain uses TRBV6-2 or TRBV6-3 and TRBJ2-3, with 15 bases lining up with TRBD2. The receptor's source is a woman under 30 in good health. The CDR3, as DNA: TGTGCCAGCAGTTCCTCGGGACTAGCGGGAGGCCCCGGGAGCGATACGCAGTATTTT. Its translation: CASSSSGLAGGPGSDTQYF.